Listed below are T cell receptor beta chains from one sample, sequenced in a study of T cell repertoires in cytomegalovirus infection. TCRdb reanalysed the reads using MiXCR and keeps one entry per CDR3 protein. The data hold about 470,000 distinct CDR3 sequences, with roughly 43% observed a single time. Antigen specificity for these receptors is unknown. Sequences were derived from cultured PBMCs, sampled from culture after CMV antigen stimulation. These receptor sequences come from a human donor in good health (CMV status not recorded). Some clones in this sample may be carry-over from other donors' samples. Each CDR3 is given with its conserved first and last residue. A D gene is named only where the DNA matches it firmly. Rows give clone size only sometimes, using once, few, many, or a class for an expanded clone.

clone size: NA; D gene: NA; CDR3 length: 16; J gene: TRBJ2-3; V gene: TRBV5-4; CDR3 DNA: TGTGCCAGCAGCGAAAAACGGGAGCCCCGCACAGATACGCAGTATTTT; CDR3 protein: CASSEKREPRTDTQYF
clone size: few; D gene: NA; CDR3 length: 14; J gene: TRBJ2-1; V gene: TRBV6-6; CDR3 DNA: TGTGCCAGCAAAGGACACCTGGGGAGGAATGAGCAGTTCTTC; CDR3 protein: CASKGHLGRNEQFF
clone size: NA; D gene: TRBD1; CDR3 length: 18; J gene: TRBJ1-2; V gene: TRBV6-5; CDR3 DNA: TGTGCCAGCAGTTGCGGGGGCGGACAGGGGGCTTTTAACTATGGCTACACCTTC; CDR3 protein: CASSCGGGQGAFNYGYTF
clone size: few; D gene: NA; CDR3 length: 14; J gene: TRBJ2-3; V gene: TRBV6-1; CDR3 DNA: TGTGCCAGCAGTGCGTCGAAAAGCACAGATACGCAGTATTTT; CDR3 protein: CASSASKSTDTQYF
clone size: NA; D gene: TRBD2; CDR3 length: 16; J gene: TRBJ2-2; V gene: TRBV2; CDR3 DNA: TGTGCCAGCAGTGGGCTAGCGGGGACCTACACCGGGGAGCTGTTTTTT; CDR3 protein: CASSGLAGTYTGELFF
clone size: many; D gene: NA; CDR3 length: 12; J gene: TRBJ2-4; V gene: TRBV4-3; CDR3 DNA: TGCGCCAGCAGCCAAGACCAAAACATTCAGTACTTC; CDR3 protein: CASSQDQNIQYF
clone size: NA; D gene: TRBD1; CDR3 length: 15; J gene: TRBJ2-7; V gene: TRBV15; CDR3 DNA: TGTGCCACCAGCAGAACCGGGACAGGGGGCGATGAGCAGTACTTC; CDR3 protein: CATSRTGTGGDEQYF
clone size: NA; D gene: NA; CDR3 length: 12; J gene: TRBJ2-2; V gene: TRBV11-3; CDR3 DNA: TGTGCCAGCAGCTTTAAGGCCGGGGAGCTGTTTTTT; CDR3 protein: CASSFKAGELFF
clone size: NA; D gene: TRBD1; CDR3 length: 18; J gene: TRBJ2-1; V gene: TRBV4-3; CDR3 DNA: TGCGCCAGCAGCCAAGATCTACCCGGGCCAGGGGGCATGTATGAGCAGTTCTTC; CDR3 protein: CASSQDLPGPGGMYEQFF
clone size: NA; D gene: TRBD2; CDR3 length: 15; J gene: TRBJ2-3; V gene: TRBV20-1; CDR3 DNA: TGCAGTGCTAGAGAGAGGCGGGGGGCCACAGATACGCAGTATTTT; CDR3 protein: CSARERRGATDTQYF
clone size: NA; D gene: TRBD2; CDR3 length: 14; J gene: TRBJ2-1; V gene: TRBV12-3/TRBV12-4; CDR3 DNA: TGTGCCAGCAGTTTAGTTGGTGCGGGGGGTGAGCAGTTCTTC; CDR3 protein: CASSLVGAGGEQFF
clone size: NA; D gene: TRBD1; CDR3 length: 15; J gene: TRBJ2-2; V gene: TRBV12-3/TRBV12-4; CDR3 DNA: TGTGCCAGCAGTTTTACAGGGGGTAACACCGGGGAGCTGTTTTTT; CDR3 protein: CASSFTGGNTGELFF
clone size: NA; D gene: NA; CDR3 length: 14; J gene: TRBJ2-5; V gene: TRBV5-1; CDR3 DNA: TGCGCCAGCAGCCAGGGAGGTTTGAAAGAGACCCAGTACTTC; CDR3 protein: CASSQGGLKETQYF
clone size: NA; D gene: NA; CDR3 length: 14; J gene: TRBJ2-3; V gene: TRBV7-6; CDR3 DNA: TGTGCCAGCAGCTTAACAATGAGCACAGATACGCAGTATTTT; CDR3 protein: CASSLTMSTDTQYF
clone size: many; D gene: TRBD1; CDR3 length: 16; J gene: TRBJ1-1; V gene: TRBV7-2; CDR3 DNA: TGTGCCAGCAGCTTAGGGACAGGGGTCGGGGACACTGAAGCTTTCTTT; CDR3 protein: CASSLGTGVGDTEAFF
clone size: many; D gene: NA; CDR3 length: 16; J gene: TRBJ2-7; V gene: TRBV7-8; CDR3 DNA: TGTGCCAGCAGCTTAGCGGGTGCGGGGTTGCCCTACGAGCAGTACTTC; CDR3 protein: CASSLAGAGLPYEQYF
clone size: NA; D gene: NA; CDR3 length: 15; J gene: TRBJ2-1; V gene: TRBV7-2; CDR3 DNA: TGTGCCAGCAGCTTAGCCGGTGGGGGGGCAAATGAGCAGTTCTTC; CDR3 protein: CASSLAGGGANEQFF
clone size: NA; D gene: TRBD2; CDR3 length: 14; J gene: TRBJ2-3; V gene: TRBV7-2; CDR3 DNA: TGTGCCAGCAGCCTAGGAGGGGCGGGAGGGCCGCAGTATTTT; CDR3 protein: CASSLGGAGGPQYF
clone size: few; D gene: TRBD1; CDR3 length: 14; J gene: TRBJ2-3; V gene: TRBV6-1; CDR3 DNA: TGTGCCAGCAGTGACAGGGGGAGCACAGATACGCAGTATTTT; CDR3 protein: CASSDRGSTDTQYF
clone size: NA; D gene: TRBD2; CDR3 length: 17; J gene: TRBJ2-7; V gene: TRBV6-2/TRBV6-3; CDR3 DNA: TGTGCCACCCTTACGACTAGCGGGAACCCGAACTCCTACGAGCAGTACTTC; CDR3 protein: CATLTTSGNPNSYEQYF
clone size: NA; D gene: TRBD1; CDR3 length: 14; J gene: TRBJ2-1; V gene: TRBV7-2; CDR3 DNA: TGTGCCAGCAGCCAGCAAATAGGGGGCGATGAGCAGTTCTTC; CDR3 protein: CASSQQIGGDEQFF
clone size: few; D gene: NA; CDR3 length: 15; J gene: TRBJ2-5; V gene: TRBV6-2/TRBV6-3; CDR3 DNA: TGTGCCAGCAGTTCGACAGCGACCCTCCAAGAGACCCAGTACTTC; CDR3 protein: CASSSTATLQETQYF